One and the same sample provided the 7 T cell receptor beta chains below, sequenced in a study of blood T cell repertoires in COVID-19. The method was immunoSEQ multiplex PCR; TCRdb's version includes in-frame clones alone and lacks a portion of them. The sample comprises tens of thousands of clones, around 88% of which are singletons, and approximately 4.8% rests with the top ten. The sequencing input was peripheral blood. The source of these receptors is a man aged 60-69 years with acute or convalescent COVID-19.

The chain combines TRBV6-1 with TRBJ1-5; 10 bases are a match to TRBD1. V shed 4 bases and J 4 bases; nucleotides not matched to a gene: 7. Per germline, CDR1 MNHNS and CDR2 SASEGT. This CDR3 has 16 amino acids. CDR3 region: CASSGSRDRGNQPQHF. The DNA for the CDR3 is TGTGCCAGCAGTGGGTCCCGGGACAGGGGTAATCAGCCCCAGCATTTT.

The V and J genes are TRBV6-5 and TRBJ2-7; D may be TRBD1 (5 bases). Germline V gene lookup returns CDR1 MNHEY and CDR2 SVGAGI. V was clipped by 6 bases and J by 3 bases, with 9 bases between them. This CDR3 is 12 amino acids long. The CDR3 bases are TGTGCCAGCAGGGACATATACTACGAGCAGTACTTC. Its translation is CASRDIYYEQYF.

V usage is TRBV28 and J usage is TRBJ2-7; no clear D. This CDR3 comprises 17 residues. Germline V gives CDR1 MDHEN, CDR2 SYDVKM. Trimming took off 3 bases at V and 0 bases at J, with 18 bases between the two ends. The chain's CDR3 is CASSFSPYLERSYEQYF. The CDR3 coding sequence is TGTGCCAGCAGTTTCTCCCCCTATTTAGAGCGCTCCTACGAGCAGTACTTC.

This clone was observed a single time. The CDR3 nucleotides read TGTGCCAGCAGCCAAGCCAGGGGGTTCGCTGAAGCTTTCTTT. This codes for CASSQARGFAEAFF. This sequence joins TRBV14 and TRBJ1-1; TRBD1 agrees at 7 bases. V lost 1 base to trimming and J lost 6 bases; unmatched junction nucleotides: 5. Germline loops: CDR1 SGHDN, CDR2 FVKESK. The CDR3 has 14 residues.

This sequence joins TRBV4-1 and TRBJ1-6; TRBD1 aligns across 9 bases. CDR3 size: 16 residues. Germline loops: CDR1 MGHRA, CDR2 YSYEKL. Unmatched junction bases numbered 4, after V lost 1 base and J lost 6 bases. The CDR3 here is CASSQVGTGINSPLHF. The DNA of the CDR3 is TGCGCCAGCAGCCAAGTTGGGACAGGGATTAATTCACCCCTCCACTTT.

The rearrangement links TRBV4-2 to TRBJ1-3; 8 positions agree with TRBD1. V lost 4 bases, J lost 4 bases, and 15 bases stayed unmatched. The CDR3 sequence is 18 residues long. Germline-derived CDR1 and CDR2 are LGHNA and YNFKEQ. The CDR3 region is CASSRSRQGARAGNTIYF. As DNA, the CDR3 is TGTGCCAGCAGCCGCTCAAGGCAGGGGGCTAGAGCCGGAAACACCATATATTTT.

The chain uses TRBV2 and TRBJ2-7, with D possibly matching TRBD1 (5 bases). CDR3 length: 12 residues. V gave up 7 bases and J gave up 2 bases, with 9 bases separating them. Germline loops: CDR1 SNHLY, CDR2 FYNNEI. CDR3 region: CASKVGPYEQYF. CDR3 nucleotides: TGTGCCAGCAAGGTGGGGCCCTACGAGCAGTACTTC.